A single sample gave rise to the 12 T cell receptor beta chains below, sequenced in a study of graft-versus-host responses after intestinal transplantation. This table comes from immunoSEQ multiplex PCR, and its TCRdb copy is limited to in-frame clones, with some not included. The sample shows tens of thousands of clones, around 92% of them seen only once. What these receptors recognize is not known. The sample here was unstimulated CD4+ T cells sorted from spleen or lymph node cells, taken before transplant. These receptors were obtained from a human donor who was the organ donor for an intestinal transplant.

The sample holds one count of this clone. The chain is built from TRBV7-2 and TRBJ1-5; no clear D. Trimming removed 5 bases at V and 0 bases at J, with 8 bases between. Germline V gene sequence: CDR1 SGHTA, CDR2 FQGNSA. This CDR3 region has 14 residues. CDR3 amino acids: CASSKSYSNQPQHF. The DNA for the CDR3 is TGTGCCAGCAGCAAGAGTTATAGCAATCAGCCCCAGCATTTT.

The chain uses TRBV7-2 and TRBJ2-1; TRBD2 matches at 8 bases. Germline V gene data show CDR1 as SGHTA and CDR2 as FQGNSA. This CDR3 comprises 16 residues. The junction had 11 bases not matched to a gene; V was cut back by 3 bases and J by 7 bases. This CDR3 is CASSLGVGGAGNEQFF. DNA for the CDR3: TGTGCCAGCAGCTTGGGTGTCGGGGGGGCCGGGAATGAGCAGTTCTTC.

This chain connects TRBV11-2 to TRBJ2-3, with TRBD1 matching 9 bases. With V trimmed by 9 bases and J by 7 bases, 11 bases remained unmatched. This CDR3 has 14 amino acids. The germline V gene has CDR1 SGHAT and CDR2 FQNNGV. This CDR3 is CASRPGQGIHTQYF. The CDR3 DNA is TGTGCCAGTCGACCGGGACAGGGTATCCATACGCAGTATTTT.

The chain links TRBV18 to TRBJ2-7; 8 bases are a match to TRBD1. Germline CDR1 and CDR2: KGHSH and LQKENI. CDR3 length: 14 amino acids. The trim removed 8 bases at V and 0 bases at J, leaving 6 bases unmatched. The DNA of the CDR3 is TGTGCCAGCGCCCGGGACAGGTACTCCTACGAGCAGTACTTC. Translated: CASARDRYSYEQYF.

The V gene is TRBV13, the J gene TRBJ2-4; weak D call: TRBD1 (6 bases). The CDR3 contains 14 residues. V was shortened by 5 bases and J by 1 base, with 9 bases between the two germline ends. Looked up from germline, CDR1 is PRHDT and CDR2 is FYEKMQ (reference sequence). The CDR3 loop reads CASSRQGAKNIQYF. The CDR3 DNA follows: TGTGCCAGCAGCCGTCAGGGGGCCAAAAACATTCAGTACTTC.

This rearrangement joins TRBV5-1 to TRBJ2-1, with no clear D. The V end was cut by 4 bases, the J end by 5 bases, with 7 bases between. In germline, CDR1 is SGHRS, CDR2 YFSETQ. The CDR3 totals 12 residues. The CDR3 region has the DNA TGCGCCAGCAGCCTGGACGACAATGAGCAGTTCTTC. Its protein product is CASSLDDNEQFF. The variable domain in full, completed from reference TRBV5-1 and TRBJ2-1, reads KAGVTQTPRYLIKTRGQQVTLSCSPISGHRSVSWYQQTPGQGLQFLFEYFSETQRNKGNFPGRFSGRQFSNSRSEMNVSTLELGDSALYLCASSLDDNEQFFGPGTRLTVL.

The chain has TRBV19 and TRBJ2-6; D might be TRBD1 (6 bases). Trimming cost V 3 bases and J 0 bases, with 15 bases left between them. Germline CDR1 is LNHDA and CDR2 is SQIVND (reference sequence). This CDR3 region has 18 residues. As DNA, the CDR3 is TGTGCCAGTAGTATCCACGGGACACTTTTCTCTGGGGCCAACGTCCTGACTTTC. It specifies CASSIHGTLFSGANVLTF. The full variable domain, in which reference TRBV19 and TRBJ2-6 provide the parts outside the CDR3, is DGGITQSPKYLFRKEGQNVTLSCEQNLNHDAMYWYRQDPGQGLRLIYYSQIVNDFQKGDIAEGYSVSREKKESFPLTVTSAQKNPTAFYLCASSIHGTLFSGANVLTFGAGSRLTVL.

J is TRBJ1-2 and V is TRBV7-9; 10 bases line up with TRBD1. Germline loops: CDR1 SEHNR, CDR2 FQNEAQ (reference sequence). The CDR3 consists of 14 residues. Trimming at V came to 5 bases and at J to 4 bases, leaving 4 bases not matched to a gene. DNA of the CDR3: TGTGCCAGCAGCCCCAGGACAGGGGGCTATGGCTACACCTTC. This gives the protein CASSPRTGGYGYTF.

The rearrangement joins TRBV11-2 to TRBJ2-3, with a weak D call TRBD2 (6 bases). CDR3 size: 15 residues. CDR1 and CDR2 from the germline V gene are SGHAT and FQNNGV. Trimming removed 1 base from V and 2 bases from J, with 10 bases in between. The CDR3 nucleotides read TGTGCCAGCAGCTTAGCGCGCGGGACCACAGATACGCAGTATTTT. Amino acid sequence: CASSLARGTTDTQYF.

This chain uses TRBV6-6 with TRBJ2-1; 13 bases are shared with TRBD2. V shed 5 bases and J 5 bases; nucleotides not matched to a gene: 6. CDR3 length: 16 amino acids. CDR1 is MNHNY and CDR2 is SVGAGI in the germline V gene (reference sequence). The CDR3 DNA follows: TGTGCCAGCAGTCACCTAGGACTAGCGGGGGACAATGAGCAGTTCTTC. Protein: CASSHLGLAGDNEQFF.

The chain recombines TRBV5-1 with TRBJ2-7; the D is unclear. V lost 0 bases and J 6 bases, leaving 13 bases between the germline ends. CDR1 SGHRS and CDR2 YFSETQ come from the germline V gene. This CDR3 spans 14 amino acids. CDR3 in DNA: TGCGCCAGCAGCTTGGAGGTAGTAGTCGGCGAGCAGTACTTC. It yields the protein CASSLEVVVGEQYF.

The V gene is TRBV5-1, the J gene TRBJ1-6; D perhaps matches TRBD1 (5 bases). V lost 4 bases to trimming and J lost 7 bases, with 12 bases between them. CDR3 size: 14 residues. In germline, CDR1 is SGHRS, CDR2 YFSETQ. DNA of the CDR3: TGCGCCAGCAGCCTCGGACACGGGAATTCACCCCTCCACTTT. Residues: CASSLGHGNSPLHF.